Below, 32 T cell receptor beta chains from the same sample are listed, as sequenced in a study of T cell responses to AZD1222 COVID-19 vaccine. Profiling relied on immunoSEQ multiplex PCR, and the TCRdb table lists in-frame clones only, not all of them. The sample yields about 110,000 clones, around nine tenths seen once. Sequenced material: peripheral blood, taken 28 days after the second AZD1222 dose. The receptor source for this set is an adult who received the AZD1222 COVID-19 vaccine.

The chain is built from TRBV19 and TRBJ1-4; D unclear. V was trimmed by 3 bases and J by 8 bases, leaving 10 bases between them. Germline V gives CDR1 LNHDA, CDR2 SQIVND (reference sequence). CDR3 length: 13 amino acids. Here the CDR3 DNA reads TGTGCCAGTAGTATTCCTGGGAACGAAAAACTGTTTTTT. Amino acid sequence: CASSIPGNEKLFF.

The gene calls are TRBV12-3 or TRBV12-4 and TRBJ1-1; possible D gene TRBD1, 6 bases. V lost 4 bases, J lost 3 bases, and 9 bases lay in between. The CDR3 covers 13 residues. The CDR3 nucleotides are TGTGCCAGCAGTTCCGGGGGCTACACTGAAGCTTTCTTT. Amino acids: CASSSGGYTEAFF.

This CDR3 reads CDRVRVAAPGETQYF. The DNA for the CDR3 is TGCGATCGGGTAAGAGTAGCGGCCCCAGGGGAGACCCAGTACTTC. This chain uses TRBV5-1 with TRBJ2-5, with D possibly TRBD2 on 6 matching bases. The V gene's germline CDR1 is SGHRS and CDR2 YFSETQ. This CDR3 has 15 amino acids.

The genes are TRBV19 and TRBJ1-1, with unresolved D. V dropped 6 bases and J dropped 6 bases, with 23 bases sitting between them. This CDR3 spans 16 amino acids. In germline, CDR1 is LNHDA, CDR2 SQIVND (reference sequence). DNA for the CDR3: TGTGCCAGTAGCACCTGGACGGCCCTCTCTCGACCTGAAGCTTTCTTT. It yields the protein CASSTWTALSRPEAFF.

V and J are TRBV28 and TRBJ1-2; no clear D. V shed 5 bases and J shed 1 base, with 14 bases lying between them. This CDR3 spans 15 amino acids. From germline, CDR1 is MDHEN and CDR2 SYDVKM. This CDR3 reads CASSTFDRVNYGYTF. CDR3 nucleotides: TGTGCCAGCAGTACATTTGATCGGGTTAACTATGGCTACACCTTC.

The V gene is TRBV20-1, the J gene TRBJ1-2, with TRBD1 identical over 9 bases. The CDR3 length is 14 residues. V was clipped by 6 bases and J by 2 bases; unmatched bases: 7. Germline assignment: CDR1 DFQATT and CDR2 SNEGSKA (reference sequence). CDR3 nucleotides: TGCAGTGCAAGTGGGACAGGGAAGAACTATGGCTACACCTTC. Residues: CSASGTGKNYGYTF.

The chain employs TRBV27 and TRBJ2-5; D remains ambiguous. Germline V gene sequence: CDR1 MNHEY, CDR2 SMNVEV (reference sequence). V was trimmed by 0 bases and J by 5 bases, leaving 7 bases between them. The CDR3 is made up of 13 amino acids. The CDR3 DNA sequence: TGTGCCAGCAGTTTATCGGTTTATGAGACCCAGTACTTC. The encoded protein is CASSLSVYETQYF.

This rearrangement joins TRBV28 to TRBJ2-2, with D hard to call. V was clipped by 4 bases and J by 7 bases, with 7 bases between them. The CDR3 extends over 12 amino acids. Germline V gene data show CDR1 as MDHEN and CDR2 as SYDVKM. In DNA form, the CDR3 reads TGTGCCAGCAGTTGGTACTACGGGGAGCTGTTTTTT. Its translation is CASSWYYGELFF.

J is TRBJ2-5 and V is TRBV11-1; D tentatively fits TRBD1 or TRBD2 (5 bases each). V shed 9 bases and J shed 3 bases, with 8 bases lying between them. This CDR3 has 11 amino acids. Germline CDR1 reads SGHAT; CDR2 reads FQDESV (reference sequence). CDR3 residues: CASLGEETQYF. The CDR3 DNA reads TGTGCCAGTCTGGGGGAAGAGACCCAGTACTTC. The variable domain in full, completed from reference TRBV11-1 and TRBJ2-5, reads EAEVAQSPRYKITEKSQAVAFWCDPISGHATLYWYRQILGQGPELLVQFQDESVVDDSQLPKDRFSAERLKGVDSTLKIQPAELGDSAMYLCASLGEETQYFGPGTRLLVL.

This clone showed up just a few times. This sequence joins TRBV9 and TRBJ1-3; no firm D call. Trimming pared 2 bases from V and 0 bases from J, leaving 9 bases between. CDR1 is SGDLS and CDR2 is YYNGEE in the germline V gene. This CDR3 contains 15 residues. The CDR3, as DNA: TGTGCCAGCAGCGTCGAAGGATTCTCTGGAAACACCATATATTTT. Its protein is CASSVEGFSGNTIYF. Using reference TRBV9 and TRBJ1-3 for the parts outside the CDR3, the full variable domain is DSGVTQTPKHLITATGQRVTLRCSPRSGDLSVYWYQQSLDQGLQFLIQYYNGEERAKGNILERFSAQQFPDLHSELNLSSLELGDSALYFCASSVEGFSGNTIYFGEGSWLTVV.

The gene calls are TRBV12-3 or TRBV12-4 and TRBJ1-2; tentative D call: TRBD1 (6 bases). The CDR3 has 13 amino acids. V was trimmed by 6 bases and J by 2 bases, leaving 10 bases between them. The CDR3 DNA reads TGTGCCAGCAGGCCGACAGGAAACTATGGCTACACCTTC. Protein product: CASRPTGNYGYTF.

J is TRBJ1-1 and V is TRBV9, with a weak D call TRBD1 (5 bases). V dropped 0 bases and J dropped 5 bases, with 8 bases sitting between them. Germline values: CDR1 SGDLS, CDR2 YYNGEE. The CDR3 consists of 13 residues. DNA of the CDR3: TGTGCCAGCAGCGTAGACCGACAGACTGAAGCTTTCTTT. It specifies CASSVDRQTEAFF.

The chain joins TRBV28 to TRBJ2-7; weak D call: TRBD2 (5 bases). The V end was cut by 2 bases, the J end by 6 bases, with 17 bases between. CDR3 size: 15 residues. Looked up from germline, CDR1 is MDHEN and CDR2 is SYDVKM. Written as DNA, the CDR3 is TGTGCCAGCAGTTTAATCGGGTCCCGCAGCGGCGAGCAGTACTTC. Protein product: CASSLIGSRSGEQYF. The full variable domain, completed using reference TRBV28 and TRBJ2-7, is DVKVTQSSRYLVKRTGEKVFLECVQDMDHENMFWYRQDPGLGLRLIYFSYDVKMKEKGDIPEGYSVSREKKERFSLILESASTNQTSMYLCASSLIGSRSGEQYFGPGTRLTVT.

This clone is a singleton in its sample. In DNA form, the CDR3 reads TGTGCCAGCTCGGACCGATCCACCGGGGAGCTGTTTTTT. This encodes CASSDRSTGELFF. The chain is built from TRBV18 and TRBJ2-2; D ambiguous. V was trimmed by 6 bases and J by 4 bases, leaving 9 bases between them. The CDR3 is 13 amino acids. CDR1 KGHSH and CDR2 LQKENI come from the germline V gene.

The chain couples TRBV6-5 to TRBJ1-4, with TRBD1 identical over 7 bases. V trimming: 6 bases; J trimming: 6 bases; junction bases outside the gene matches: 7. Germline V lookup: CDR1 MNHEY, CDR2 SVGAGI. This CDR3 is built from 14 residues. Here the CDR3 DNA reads TGTGCCAGCAGCGTGACAGGGAGAGATGAAAAACTGTTTTTT. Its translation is CASSVTGRDEKLFF.

The CDR3 loop is CASSLLLGPDTQYF. CDR3 nucleotide sequence: TGTGCCAGCAGCCTTCTGCTGGGCCCAGATACGCAGTATTTT. V gene TRBV7-8 combines with J gene TRBJ2-3; D is ambiguous. V lost 5 bases and J lost 4, with 13 bases in between. The CDR3 extends over 14 amino acids. The germline V gene encodes CDR1 SGHVS and CDR2 FQNEAQ. The full variable domain, in which reference TRBV7-8 and TRBJ2-3 provide the parts outside the CDR3, is GAGVSQSPRYKVAKRGQDVALRCDPISGHVSLFWYQQALGQGPEFLTYFQNEAQLDKSGLPSDRFFAERPEGSVSTLKIQRTQQEDSAVYLCASSLLLGPDTQYFGPGTRLTVL.

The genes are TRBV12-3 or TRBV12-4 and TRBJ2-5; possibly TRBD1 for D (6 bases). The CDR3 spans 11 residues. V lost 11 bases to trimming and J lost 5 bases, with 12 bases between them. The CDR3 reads CAWGHGETQYF. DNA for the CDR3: TGTGCCTGGGGGCACGGGGAGACCCAGTACTTC.

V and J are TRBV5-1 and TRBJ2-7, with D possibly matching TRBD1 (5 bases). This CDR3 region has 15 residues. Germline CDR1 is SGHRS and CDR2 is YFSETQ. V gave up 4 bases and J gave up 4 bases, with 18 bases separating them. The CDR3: CASSTPRGPGYEQYF. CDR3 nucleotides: TGCGCCAGCAGCACCCCAAGGGGCCCAGGGTACGAGCAGTACTTC.

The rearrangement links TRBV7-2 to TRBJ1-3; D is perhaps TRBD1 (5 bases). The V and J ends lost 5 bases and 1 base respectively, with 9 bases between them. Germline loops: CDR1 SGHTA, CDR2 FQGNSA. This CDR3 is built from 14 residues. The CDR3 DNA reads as TGTGCCAGCAGCGGGCAGGGTTCTGGAAACACCATATATTTT. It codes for CASSGQGSGNTIYF.

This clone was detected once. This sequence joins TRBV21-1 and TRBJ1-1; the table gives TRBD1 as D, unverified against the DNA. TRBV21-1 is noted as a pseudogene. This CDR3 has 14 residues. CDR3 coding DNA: TGTGCCAGCAGCAACCAGACAGGGGTCACTGAAGCTTTCTTT. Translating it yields CASSNQTGVTEAFF.

The CDR3 nucleotides are TGTGCCAGCAGTCCCCGGTCTATCTATGGCTACACCTTC. Protein sequence: CASSPRSIYGYTF. The rearrangement uses TRBV28 and TRBJ1-2; D unclear. The CDR3 has 13 residues. The V end was cut by 5 bases, the J end by 4 bases, with 11 bases between. Germline V gives CDR1 MDHEN, CDR2 SYDVKM.

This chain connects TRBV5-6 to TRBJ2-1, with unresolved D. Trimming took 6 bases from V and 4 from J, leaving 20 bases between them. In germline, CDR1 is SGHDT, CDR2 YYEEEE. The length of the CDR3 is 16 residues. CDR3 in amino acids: CASISFRLVGYNEQFF. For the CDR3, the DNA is TGTGCCAGCATCTCTTTTAGGTTAGTTGGTTACAATGAGCAGTTCTTC.

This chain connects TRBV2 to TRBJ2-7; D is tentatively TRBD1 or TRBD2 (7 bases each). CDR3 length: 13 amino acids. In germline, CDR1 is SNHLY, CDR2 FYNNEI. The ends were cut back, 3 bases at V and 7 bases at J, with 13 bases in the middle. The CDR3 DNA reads TGTGCCAGCAGTGAGGCAGGGGGAGGGGAGCAGTACTTC. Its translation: CASSEAGGGEQYF.

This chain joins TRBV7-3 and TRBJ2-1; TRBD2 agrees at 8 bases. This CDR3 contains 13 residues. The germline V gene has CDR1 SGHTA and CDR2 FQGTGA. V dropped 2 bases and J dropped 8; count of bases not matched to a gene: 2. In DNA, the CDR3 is TGTGCCAGCAGCTTACTAGCGGGCCATGAGCAGTTCTTC. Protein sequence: CASSLLAGHEQFF.

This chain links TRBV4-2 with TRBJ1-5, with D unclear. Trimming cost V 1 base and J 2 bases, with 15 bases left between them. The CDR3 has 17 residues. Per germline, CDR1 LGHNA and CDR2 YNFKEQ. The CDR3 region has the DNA TGTGCCAGCAGCCAAGCGGTCAGCGGCGGCGGCAATCAGCCCCAGCATTTT. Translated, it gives CASSQAVSGGGNQPQHF.

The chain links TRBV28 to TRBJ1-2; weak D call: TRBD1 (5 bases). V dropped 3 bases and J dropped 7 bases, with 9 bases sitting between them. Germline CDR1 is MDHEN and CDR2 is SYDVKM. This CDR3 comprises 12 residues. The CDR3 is CASSFPGGGYTF. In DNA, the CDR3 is TGTGCCAGCAGTTTCCCGGGGGGTGGCTACACCTTC.

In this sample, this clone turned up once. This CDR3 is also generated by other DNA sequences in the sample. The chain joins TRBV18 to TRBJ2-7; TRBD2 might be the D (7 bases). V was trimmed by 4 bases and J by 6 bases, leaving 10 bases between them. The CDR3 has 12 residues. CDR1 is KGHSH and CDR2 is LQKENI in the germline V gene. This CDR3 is CASSRGGAEQYF. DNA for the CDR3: TGTGCCAGCTCACGGGGGGGCGCCGAGCAGTACTTC. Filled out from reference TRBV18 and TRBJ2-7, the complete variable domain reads NAGVMQNPRHLVRRRGQEARLRCSPMKGHSHVYWYRQLPEEGLKFMVYLQKENIIDESGMPKERFSAEFPKEGPSILRIQQVVRGDSAAYFCASSRGGAEQYFGPGTRLTVT.

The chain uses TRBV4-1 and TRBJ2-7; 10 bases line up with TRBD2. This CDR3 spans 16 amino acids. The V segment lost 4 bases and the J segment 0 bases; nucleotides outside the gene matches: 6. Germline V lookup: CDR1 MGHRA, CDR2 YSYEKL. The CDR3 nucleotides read TGCGCCAGCAGCCCGGGACTAGCGTTCGGCTCCTACGAGCAGTACTTC. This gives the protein CASSPGLAFGSYEQYF.

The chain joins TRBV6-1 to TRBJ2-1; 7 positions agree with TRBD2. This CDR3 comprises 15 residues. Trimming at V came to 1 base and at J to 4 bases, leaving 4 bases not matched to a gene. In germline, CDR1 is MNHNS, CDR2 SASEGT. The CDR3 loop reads CASSEGGGEYNEQFF. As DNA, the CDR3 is TGTGCCAGCAGTGAAGGGGGAGGGGAGTACAATGAGCAGTTCTTC.

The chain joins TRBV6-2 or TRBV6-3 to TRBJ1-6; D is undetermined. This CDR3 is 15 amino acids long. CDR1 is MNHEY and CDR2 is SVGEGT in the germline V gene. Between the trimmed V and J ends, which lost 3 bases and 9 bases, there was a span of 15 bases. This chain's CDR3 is CASSYSDPAGSPLHF. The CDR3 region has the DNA TGTGCCAGCAGTTATTCGGACCCGGCTGGTTCACCCCTCCACTTT.

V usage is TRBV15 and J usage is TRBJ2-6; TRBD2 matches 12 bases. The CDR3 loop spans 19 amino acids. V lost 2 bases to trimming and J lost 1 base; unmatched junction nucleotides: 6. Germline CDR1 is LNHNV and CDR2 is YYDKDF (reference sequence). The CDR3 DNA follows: TGTGCCACCAGCAGAAAATGGACTAGCGGGACTTCTGGGGCCAACGTCCTGACTTTC. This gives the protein CATSRKWTSGTSGANVLTF.

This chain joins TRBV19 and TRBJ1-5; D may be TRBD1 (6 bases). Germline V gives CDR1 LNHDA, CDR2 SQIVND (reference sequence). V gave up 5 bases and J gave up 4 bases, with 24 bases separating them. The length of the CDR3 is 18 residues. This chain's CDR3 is CASSVRLNPRGRNQPQHF. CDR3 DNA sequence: TGTGCCAGTAGTGTGCGACTGAACCCCAGGGGTCGTAATCAGCCCCAGCATTTT. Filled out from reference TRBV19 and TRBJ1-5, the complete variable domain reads DGGITQSPKYLFRKEGQNVTLSCEQNLNHDAMYWYRQDPGQGLRLIYYSQIVNDFQKGDIAEGYSVSREKKESFPLTVTSAQKNPTAFYLCASSVRLNPRGRNQPQHFGDGTRLSIL.